The T cell receptor (beta chain) under discussion was sequenced for a study of breast tumors, draining lymph nodes, adjacent tissues listed by TCRdb under 2016. Concerning the study at large: In breast cancer patients, the study compared the TCR beta repertoires of tumor, adjacent nontumor tissue and axillary lymph nodes. The study was designed to assess the relationships and possible T-cell exchange between tumor, surrounding tissue and draining lymph node repertoires in human breast cancer. Overall study outcomes, separate from this receptor: Tumor and nontumor tissue repertoires were significantly more similar in luminal-like than in basal-like breast cancer. T-cell repertoire diversity in tumors was found to be lower than in lymph nodes but higher than in nontumor tissue, and preferential V and J gene usage was observed. The conclusion that tumor T cells originate in lymph nodes was presented as consistent with a hypothesis rather than as directly demonstrated. A scenario in which most tumor T cells derive from the lymph node and then expand within tumor tissue was judged to be consistent with the data.

In the case of this clonotype: Its antigen is unknown. Base qualities were left out, and no much larger clone turns up one base away.

The germline V gene (reference sequence) sets CDR1 to MNHEY and CDR2 to SMNVEV. The CDR3 measures 13 amino acids from cysteine to phenylalanine. Only the CDR3 part of the read is kept: 39 bases, read in frame from the first base. Trimming takes 6 bases from V and 4 bases from J, and the germline ends sit 12 bases apart. The data were produced on an Illumina HiSeq 2000. TCR beta chain libraries were generated by multiplex PCR amplification. The amplified TCR beta chain products were analyzed by high-throughput sequencing. Using fastp trimming at Q25 and MiXCR clonotype assembly, TCRdb reanalyzed the public sequencing data and kept in-frame beta chains. Each entry is one CDR3 protein sequence, shown with its most common DNA and genes. The sample table lists about 66,000 distinct CDR3 sequences, 40% to 55% of them with a count of one. The ten most abundant clones make up almost 8.5% of the sample.

The chain links TRBV27 with TRBJ1-1; TRBD1 is perhaps the D gene, given 6 matching bases. The sample taken for sequencing was breast tumor tissue. The TCR comes from a female donor with breast cancer. Some clones in this sample may be carry-over from other donors' samples. The CDR3 corresponds to CASSEQGRTEAFF. The sequenced DNA is TGTGCCAGCAGCGAACAGGGTCGCACTGAAGCTTTCTTT.